These 8 T cell receptor beta chains came from one sample sequenced in a study of blood T cell repertoires in COVID-19. Assay: immunoSEQ multiplex PCR; the TCRdb copy retains only in-frame clones and omits some. The sample lists about 140,000 clones, about four fifths occurring once. The sequencing sample was made of peripheral blood. The receptors come from a woman aged 60-70 years with acute or convalescent COVID-19.

The rearrangement uses TRBV10-2 and TRBJ1-5; 7 bases are a match to TRBD1. CDR3 length equals 15 residues. Germline trimming cut 8 bases from V and 4 bases from J; bases unmatched to any gene: 11. In germline, CDR1 is WSHSY, CDR2 SAAADI. DNA of the CDR3: TGCGCCAGCTCTTCGGGACAGTTTCTGAATCAGCCCCAGCATTTT. This translates into CASSSGQFLNQPQHF.

This clone was seen a single time. J is TRBJ2-7 and V is TRBV11-2, with D possibly matching TRBD2 (6 bases). CDR1 is SGHAT and CDR2 is FQNNGV in the germline V gene. The CDR3 spans 13 residues. V lost 3 bases, J lost 6 bases, and 12 bases lay in between. In DNA, the CDR3 is TGTGCCAGCAGCTTCGGGCAGGGAGGCGAGCAGTACTTC. Encoded protein: CASSFGQGGEQYF.

The chain carries TRBV4-1 and TRBJ2-7; 8 nucleotides agree with TRBD2. The V gene end was trimmed by 4 bases and the J gene end by 6 bases; junction bases not matched to a gene: 17. Germline V lookup: CDR1 MGHRA, CDR2 YSYEKL. The CDR3 extends over 17 amino acids. The CDR3 reads CASSLGLALEEVFEQYF. The CDR3 DNA reads TGCGCCAGCAGCCTCGGACTAGCCCTAGAGGAGGTATTCGAGCAGTACTTC.

This chain connects TRBV5-1 to TRBJ2-7; 11 bases match TRBD2. This CDR3 is built from 15 residues. The junction had 6 bases not matched to a gene; V was cut back by 2 bases and J by 5 bases. Germline lookup yields CDR1 SGHRS and CDR2 YFSETQ. In DNA form, the CDR3 reads TGCGCCAGCAGCTTTACTAGCGGGAGCATCCACGAGCAGTACTTC. The encoded protein is CASSFTSGSIHEQYF.

This chain uses TRBV7-8 with TRBJ2-5, with TRBD2 identical over 14 bases. The CDR3 contains 20 residues. CDR1 SGHVS and CDR2 FQNEAQ come from the germline V gene. V lost 5 bases, J lost 1 base, and 15 bases stayed unmatched. Here the CDR3 DNA reads TGTGCCAGCAGCGGCAACAGGGCCGGGACTAGCGGGAGCACCCAAGAGACCCAGTACTTC. Translated: CASSGNRAGTSGSTQETQYF.

The rearrangement links TRBV29-1 to TRBJ1-2, with D possibly being TRBD1 (6 bases). Germline CDR1 is SQVTM and CDR2 is ANQGSEA. Trimming left V 4 bases short and J 0 bases short, with 9 bases between. The CDR3 runs 13 residues. The CDR3 sequence: CSVAQGTNYGYTF. The CDR3 DNA reads as TGCAGCGTTGCCCAGGGGACTAACTATGGCTACACCTTC.

The table lists this clone with a count of one. The chain employs TRBV19 and TRBJ2-7; D is perhaps TRBD2 (6 bases). Germline V CDR1 and CDR2: LNHDA, SQIVND (reference sequence). Trimming cost V 5 bases and J 1 base, with 15 bases left between them. The CDR3 consists of 15 residues. The CDR3 sequence: CASSGELAESYEQYF. CDR3 bases: TGTGCCAGTAGTGGGGAGTTAGCGGAGTCCTACGAGCAGTACTTC.

V usage is TRBV4-2 and J usage is TRBJ1-2; 8 bases are a match to TRBD1. Germline CDR1 reads LGHNA; CDR2 reads YNFKEQ. Trimming took 2 bases from V and 2 from J; bases not matched to a gene: 7. The CDR3 loop spans 16 amino acids. As DNA, the CDR3 is TGTGCCAGCAGCCAAATTGGGGACAGGCCCAACTATGGCTACACCTTC. Translated, it gives CASSQIGDRPNYGYTF.